Here is one TCR beta chain with its context. Its antigen remains unknown. This entry belongs to a study of shared clonotypes between healthy human individuals. The authors ran the assay at deep level. Assay used: immunoSEQ multiplex PCR; TCRdb lists only in-frame clones, some missing. The sample has approximately 2.1 million clones; 93% are singletons. Notes on the study in general: Donor clonotype sharing was expected to depend on sequencing depth. In a handful of donors, around 4.5% of naive CD4 clonotypes appeared in common. Lower generation probabilities were found for non-shared clonotypes than for those shared by all four donors.

The sequenced material came from naive CD4+ T cells from PBMCs. Sample subset: CD45RA+ positively selected. The receptor was isolated from a man aged 18 to 30 in good health. Some clones in this sample may be carry-over from other donors' samples.

This CDR3 reads CASSLGPGTGELFF. The CDR3 coding sequence is TGTGCCAGCAGCTTAGGCCCAGGCACCGGGGAGCTGTTTTTT. The genes are TRBV7-8 and TRBJ2-2; unclear D gene. Looked up from germline, CDR1 is SGHVS and CDR2 is FQNEAQ. The CDR3 length is 14 residues. Trimming took off 1 base at V and 4 bases at J, with 7 bases between the two ends.